This T cell receptor (beta chain) was retrieved from a study of immune evolution from preneoplasia to lung adenocarcinoma. Study as a whole: HLA loss of heterozygosity: about 7% AIS, around 16% MIA, approximately 31% ADC, none AAH.

Resections took place in Japan or China from the mid-2010s to the late 2010s. Study-level findings and limits: Top clone share appeared to fall from AAH through AIS, MIA, adenocarcinoma. Clonality was highest in normal lung, lower in later-stage lesions apparently.

The V gene lost 0 bases and the J gene lost 1 base, with 7 bases spanning the gap. The germline CDR1 and CDR2 sequences are SGHRS and YFSETQ. The CDR3 has 15 amino acids. Generated by immunoSEQ multiplex PCR, the TCRdb table keeps only in-frame clones and is missing some. The sample includes 20,000 to 30,000 clones, about 74% of them seen just once. This clone was observed once. Its antigen is not known. This receptor was obtained from a person aged 60 to 70 with invasive lung adenocarcinoma. Some clones in this sample may be carry-over from other donors' samples. Sequenced input: FFPE invasive lung adenocarcinoma tissue. The V and J genes are TRBV5-1 and TRBJ2-2, with unresolved D. The CDR3 here is CASSLGLRNTGELFF. The CDR3 region has the DNA TGCGCCAGCAGCTTGGGACTGAGGAACACCGGGGAGCTGTTTTTT.